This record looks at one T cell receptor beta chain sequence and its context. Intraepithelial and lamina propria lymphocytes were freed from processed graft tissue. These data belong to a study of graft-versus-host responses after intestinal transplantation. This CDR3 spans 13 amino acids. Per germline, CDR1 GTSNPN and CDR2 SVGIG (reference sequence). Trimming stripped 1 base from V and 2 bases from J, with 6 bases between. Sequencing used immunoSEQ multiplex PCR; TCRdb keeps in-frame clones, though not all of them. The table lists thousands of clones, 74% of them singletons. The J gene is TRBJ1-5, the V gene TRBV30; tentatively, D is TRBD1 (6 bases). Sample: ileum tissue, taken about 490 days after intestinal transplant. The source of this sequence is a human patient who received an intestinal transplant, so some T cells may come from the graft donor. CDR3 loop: CAWSDRGNQPQHF. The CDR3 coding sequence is TGTGCCTGGAGTGACAGGGGCAATCAGCCCCAGCATTTT.